This T cell receptor (beta chain) was found in a study of T cell clonotyping in hematopoietic cell transplantation. Overall study findings and caveats: At the given depth, recipient repertoires were over 95% de novo clonotypes. Graft donor and pretransplant recipient Inverse Simpson Index values predicted broader posttransplant TCR diversity. CD4 and CD8 repertoire contributions could not be separated without sorting. Recipient TCR diversity dropped after transplant; expanded clonotypes rose from day 30 to 180.

Per the germline V gene, CDR1 is MNHEY and CDR2 is SVGAGI. After removal of 6 bases from V and 8 bases from J, the junction contained 11 bases not matched to a gene. The CDR3 is 14 residues long. On this clone itself: Its antigen is not known.

Data came from immunoSEQ multiplex PCR; TCRdb stores just in-frame clones and leaves some out. Of approximately 30,000 clones listed, under 97% are singletons. Sequencing was carried out using peripheral blood mononuclear cells. The chain has TRBV6-5 and TRBJ2-7, with 9 bases identical to TRBD2. The clonotype originates from a middle-aged man in good health. Some clones in this sample may be carry-over from other donors' samples. For the CDR3, the DNA is TGTGCCAGCAGCCCCCCGGGACTAGCTAGGCAGCAGTACTTC. Translation gives CASSPPGLARQQYF.